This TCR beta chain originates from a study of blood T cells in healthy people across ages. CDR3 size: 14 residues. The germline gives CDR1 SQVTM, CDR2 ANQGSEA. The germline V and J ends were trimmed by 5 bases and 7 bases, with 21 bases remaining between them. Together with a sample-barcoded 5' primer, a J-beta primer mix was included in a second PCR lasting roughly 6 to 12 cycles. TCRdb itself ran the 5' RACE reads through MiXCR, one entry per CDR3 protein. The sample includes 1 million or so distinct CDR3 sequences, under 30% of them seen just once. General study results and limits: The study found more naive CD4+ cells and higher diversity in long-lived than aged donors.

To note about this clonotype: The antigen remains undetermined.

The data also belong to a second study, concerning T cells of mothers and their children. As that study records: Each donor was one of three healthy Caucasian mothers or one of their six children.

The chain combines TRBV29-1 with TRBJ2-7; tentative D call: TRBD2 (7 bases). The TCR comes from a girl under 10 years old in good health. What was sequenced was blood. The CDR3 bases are TGCAGCGTTAAGGGCCGCGGGGGCCCTAGGGAGCAGTACTTC. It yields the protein CSVKGRGGPREQYF.